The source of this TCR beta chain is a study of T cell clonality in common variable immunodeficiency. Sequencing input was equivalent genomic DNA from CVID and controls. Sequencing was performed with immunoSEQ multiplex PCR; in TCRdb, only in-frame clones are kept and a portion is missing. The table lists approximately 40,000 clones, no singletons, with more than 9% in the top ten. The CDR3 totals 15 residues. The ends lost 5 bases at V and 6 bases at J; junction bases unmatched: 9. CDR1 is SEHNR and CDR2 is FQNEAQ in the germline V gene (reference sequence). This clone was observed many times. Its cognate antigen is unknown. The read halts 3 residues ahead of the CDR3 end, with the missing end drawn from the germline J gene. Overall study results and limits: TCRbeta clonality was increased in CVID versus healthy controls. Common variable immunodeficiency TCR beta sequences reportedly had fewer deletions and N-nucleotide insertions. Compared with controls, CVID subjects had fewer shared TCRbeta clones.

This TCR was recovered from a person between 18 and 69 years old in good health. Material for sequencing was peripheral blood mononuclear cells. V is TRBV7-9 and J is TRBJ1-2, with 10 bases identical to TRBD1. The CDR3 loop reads CASSRRDRGEDGYTF. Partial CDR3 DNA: TGTGCCAGCAGCCGACGGGACAGGGGAGAGGATGGC.